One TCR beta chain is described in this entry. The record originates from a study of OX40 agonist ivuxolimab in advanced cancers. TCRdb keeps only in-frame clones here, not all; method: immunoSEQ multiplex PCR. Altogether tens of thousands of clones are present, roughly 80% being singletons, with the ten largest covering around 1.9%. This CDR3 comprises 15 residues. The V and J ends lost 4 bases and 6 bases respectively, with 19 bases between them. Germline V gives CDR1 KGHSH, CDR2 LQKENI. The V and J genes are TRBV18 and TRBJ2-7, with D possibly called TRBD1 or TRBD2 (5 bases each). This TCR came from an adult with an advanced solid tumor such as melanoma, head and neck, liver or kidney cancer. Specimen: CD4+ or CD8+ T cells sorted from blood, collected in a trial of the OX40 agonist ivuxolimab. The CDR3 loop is CASSLTLRGNAEQYF. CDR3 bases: TGTGCCAGCTCACTCACCCTGAGGGGAAACGCCGAGCAGTACTTC. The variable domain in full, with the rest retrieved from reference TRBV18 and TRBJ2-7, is NAGVMQNPRHLVRRRGQEARLRCSPMKGHSHVYWYRQLPEEGLKFMVYLQKENIIDESGMPKERFSAEFPKEGPSILRIQQVVRGDSAAYFCASSLTLRGNAEQYFGPGTRLTVT.